Listed below are T cell receptor beta chains from one sample, sequenced in a study of OX40 agonist ivuxolimab in advanced cancers. Sequencing used immunoSEQ multiplex PCR; TCRdb keeps in-frame clones, though not all of them. Counted here are around 34,000 clones, 81% occurring once; the ten biggest clones make up under 1.5%. The material sequenced was CD4+ or CD8+ T cells sorted from blood, taken in a trial of the OX40 agonist ivuxolimab. The receptors come from an adult with an advanced solid tumor such as melanoma, head and neck, liver or kidney cancer. CDR3s include the opening cysteine and the closing phenylalanine or tryptophan. The D gene is left open where the match is weak. Size is stated for part of the rows, as once, few or many counts, or as a class when the clone is expanded.

D gene,V gene,J gene,clone size,CDR3 DNA,CDR3 protein
-,TRBV30,TRBJ1-5,-,TGTGCCTGCTCCTCAGTGAATCAGCCCCAGCATTTT,CACSSVNQPQHF
TRBD1,TRBV5-1,TRBJ2-3,-,TGCGCCAGCAGCCGCACCGGGACAGGGTTAGCGCGAAGCACAGATACGCAGTATTTT,CASSRTGTGLARSTDTQYF
TRBD1,TRBV30,TRBJ1-1,-,TGTGCCTGGAGTGAACAGGGGGCAACGCACACTGAAGCTTTCTTT,CAWSEQGATHTEAFF
TRBD1,TRBV7-9,TRBJ2-1,-,TGTGCCAGCAGCTTAGAACAGGGGGCCGATGAGCAGTTCTTC,CASSLEQGADEQFF
-,TRBV19,TRBJ2-2,-,TGTGCCAGTAGTGGGAGCGGGACCGGGGAGCTGTTTTTT,CASSGSGTGELFF
-,TRBV7-9,TRBJ1-2,-,TGTGCCAGCAGCCACCCCGTTTTGCAGTCTGGGTCGACTAACTATGGCTACACCTTC,CASSHPVLQSGSTNYGYTF
-,TRBV11-2,TRBJ1-2,once,TGTGCCAGCAGCTTCCCCGGCAGGGCGGGTGGCTATGGCTACACCTTC,CASSFPGRAGGYGYTF
TRBD1,TRBV30,TRBJ1-3,-,TGTGCCTGGAGCCGCGGGACAGCCCGAAACACCATATATTTT,CAWSRGTARNTIYF
TRBD1,TRBV18,TRBJ2-1,-,TGTGCCAGCTCACCTGGACAGGGGAAGGGCAATGAGCAGTTCTTC,CASSPGQGKGNEQFF
TRBD1,TRBV28,TRBJ1-4,-,TGTGCCAGCGCTCCCGGGACAGGGATGGTTGAAAAACTGTTTTTT,CASAPGTGMVEKLFF
TRBD2,TRBV28,TRBJ2-7,-,TGTGCCAGCAGCCTTGTCGGGAGGGCCTACGAGCAGTACTTC,CASSLVGRAYEQYF
-,TRBV5-1,TRBJ1-3,-,TGCGCCAGCAGCCGTAACAGGGACTCTGGAAACACCATATATTTT,CASSRNRDSGNTIYF
-,TRBV19,TRBJ1-2,-,TGTGCCAGTAGTATAGCCCATACTAACTATGGCTACACCTTC,CASSIAHTNYGYTF
-,TRBV6-5,TRBJ1-2,-,TGTGCCAGCAGTTCCTCCCCGGAGTCTGGCTACACCTTC,CASSSSPESGYTF
-,TRBV6-5,TRBJ1-2,-,TGTGCCAGCAATAACCGGGGGGGGAACTATGGCTACACCTTC,CASNNRGGNYGYTF
-,TRBV2,TRBJ1-3,-,TGTGCCAGCGGAGAAGTAAAAGGAAACACCATATATTTT,CASGEVKGNTIYF
TRBD2,TRBV7-2,TRBJ2-3,-,TGTGCCAGCAGCTTAGGCACTAGCGGCACAGATACGCAGTATTTT,CASSLGTSGTDTQYF
-,TRBV28,TRBJ1-5,-,TGTGCCAGCAGTCTGGGGGGTGGGGGTCAGCCCCAGCATTTT,CASSLGGGGQPQHF
TRBD2,TRBV7-2,TRBJ2-2,-,TGTGCCAGCAGCTTATTCGCAGCGGGGGGGACCACCGGGGAGCTGTTTTTT,CASSLFAAGGTTGELFF
-,TRBV15,TRBJ1-2,-,TGTGCCACCAGCAGATCCTTAGACAGGCGGTTTTTCTATGGCTACACCTTC,CATSRSLDRRFFYGYTF
-,TRBV7-2,TRBJ2-5,-,TGTGCCAGCAGCTTGTATGAGACCCAGTACTTC,CASSLYETQYF
-,TRBV18,TRBJ1-1,few,TGTGCCAGCTCACCACTGGGGATCAACACTGAAGCTTTCTTT,CASSPLGINTEAFF
TRBD1,TRBV6-1,TRBJ2-7,-,TGTGCCAGCTTAAGAAAAGGGACAGCTCCTTACTTC,CASLRKGTAPYF
-,TRBV28,TRBJ1-3,once,TGTGCCAGCAGTTTTCTTTTTGGTTCTGGAAACACCATATATTTT,CASSFLFGSGNTIYF
-,TRBV6-5,TRBJ1-6,-,TGTGCCAGCAGTTACGTCAGAGATAATTCACCCCTCCACTTT,CASSYVRDNSPLHF
TRBD1,TRBV5-1,TRBJ2-2,-,TGCGCCAGCAGCTTGACGGGACAGGGGATGGGGGAGCTGTTTTTT,CASSLTGQGMGELFF
-,TRBV2,TRBJ1-1,-,TGTGCCACCAGCATGGTAACAGTTAACACTGAAGCTTTCTTT,CATSMVTVNTEAFF
-,TRBV30,TRBJ1-6,-,TGTGCCTGGAGTTCGCCTTTTAGTTCCTTAAGGGATTCACCCCTCCACTTT,CAWSSPFSSLRDSPLHF
-,TRBV9,TRBJ1-2,-,TGTGCCAGCAGCGTAGGGGGGGCCGGGGCTAACTATGGCTACACCTTC,CASSVGGAGANYGYTF
TRBD2,TRBV4-3,TRBJ2-7,-,TGCGCCAGCAGCCAAGGCATTATGTGGCGGGAGGACAACTCCTACGAGCAGTACTTC,CASSQGIMWREDNSYEQYF
-,TRBV19,TRBJ1-1,few,TGTGCCAGTAGCTCCTTGGGGAAGGGCACTGAAGCTTTCTTT,CASSSLGKGTEAFF
TRBD1,TRBV4-3,TRBJ2-5,-,TGCGCCAGCAGCCAGGACAGGGGGGTGGAGACCCAGTACTTC,CASSQDRGVETQYF
-,TRBV19,TRBJ1-1,-,TGTGCCAGTAGTATTTTCGGGTTCATGAACACTGAAGCTTTCTTT,CASSIFGFMNTEAFF
TRBD1,TRBV28,TRBJ1-2,few,TGTGCCAGCAGCTCAGGGGGGGCCGTCTATGGCTACACCTTC,CASSSGGAVYGYTF
-,TRBV4-3,TRBJ2-7,medium-sized,TGCGCCAGCAGCCAAGATAACCAGGCGGGGATCGAGCAGTACTTC,CASSQDNQAGIEQYF
-,TRBV15,TRBJ1-1,few,TGTGCCACCAGCAGAGACCCAGGACGGATGAACACTGAAGCTTTCTTT,CATSRDPGRMNTEAFF
-,TRBV7-8,TRBJ1-5,once,TGTGCCAGCAGCTTAGGCAGGGGAGAACAGCCCCAGCATTTT,CASSLGRGEQPQHF
-,TRBV27,TRBJ1-2,-,TGTGCCAGCACCAAACAGGGAGGCGGCTACACCTTC,CASTKQGGGYTF
-,TRBV6-1,TRBJ1-5,-,TGTGCCAGCAGTGAAGGGGGTATCGACAATCAGCCCCAGCATTTT,CASSEGGIDNQPQHF